This entry is about one T cell receptor (beta chain). Its antigen is currently unknown. The data stem from a study of T cell responses to AZD1222 COVID-19 vaccine. Findings of the study overall: Spike-specific TCR breadth and depth went up after people got two AZD1222 doses. Repertoires were sampled only after the peak T cell response. The study reported that nearly half of spike-specific TCRs target unmutated variant regions. White British people made up most donors, females outnumbered males, and clonal diversity was possibly underestimated.

In germline, CDR1 is LGHDT, CDR2 YNNKEL (reference sequence). Trimming took 0 bases from V and 5 from J, leaving 4 bases between them. The CDR3 sequence is 12 residues long. Measured with immunoSEQ multiplex PCR; TCRdb has only the in-frame clones, and not every one. The sample lists about 97,000 clones; approximately 91% were seen once. V and J are TRBV3-1 (or the pseudogene TRBV3-2) and TRBJ1-2, with D uncertain. The sequencing used peripheral blood, collected on day 0 of AZD1222 vaccination. The sequence came from an adult in good health. The DNA of the CDR3 is TGTGCCAGCAGCCAAGATAGATATGGCTACACCTTC. Translation: CASSQDRYGYTF.